The 28 T cell receptor beta chains given below trace back to one sample, sequenced in a study of blood T cell repertoires in COVID-19. Measured with immunoSEQ multiplex PCR; TCRdb has only the in-frame clones, and not every one. The sample includes 250,000 or so clones, about 89% of them seen just once. Input material: PBMCs or T cells enriched from blood (not recorded which). These receptors were collected from a woman aged 18-29 years who had recovered from COVID-19.

The V and J genes are TRBV10-1 and TRBJ2-5; 9 bases are a match to TRBD2. The germline V gene encodes CDR1 WNHNN and CDR2 SYGVQD (reference sequence). Germline trimming cut 3 bases from V and 1 base from J; bases unmatched to any gene: 6. The CDR3 loop spans 16 amino acids. CDR3 DNA: TGCGCCAGCAGTGAAAGCGGCGGGAGGGCCCAAGAGACCCAGTACTTC. Translating it yields CASSESGGRAQETQYF.

The V and J genes are TRBV5-6 and TRBJ1-2; D uncertain. The V gene's germline CDR1 is SGHDT and CDR2 YYEEEE. Trimming removed 0 bases at V and 6 bases at J, with 12 bases between. The CDR3 runs to 14 residues. The CDR3 DNA reads as TGTGCCAGCAGCTTGGATAGTAATAGTAATGGCTACACCTTC. This gives the protein CASSLDSNSNGYTF. Based on the CDR3 plus reference TRBV5-6 and TRBJ1-2, the full variable domain is DAGVTQSPTHLIKTRGQQVTLRCSPKSGHDTVSWYQQALGQGPQFIFQYYEEEERQRGNFPDRFSGHQFPNYSSELNVNALLLGDSALYLCASSLDSNSNGYTFGSGTRLTVV.

This chain links TRBV19 with TRBJ2-5, with 13 bases fitting TRBD2. The CDR3 length is 17 residues. J gave up 5 bases and V 4 bases, and 10 bases lay outside the gene matches. Germline-derived CDR1 and CDR2 are LNHDA and SQIVND (reference sequence). CDR3 in DNA: TGTGCCAGTAGTACAATCGGACTAGCGGGGGTTTGGGAGACCCAGTACTTC. This codes for CASSTIGLAGVWETQYF.

The chain combines TRBV29-1 with TRBJ2-7, with TRBD2 matching over 7 bases. The trim removed 4 bases at V and 0 bases at J, leaving 6 bases unmatched. The CDR3 is 14 amino acids. Per germline, CDR1 SQVTM and CDR2 ANQGSEA. CDR3 in amino acids: CSVARAGDSYEQYF. CDR3 nucleotide sequence: TGCAGCGTTGCTCGGGCGGGAGACTCCTACGAGCAGTACTTC.

The J gene is TRBJ1-2, the V gene TRBV19; TRBD1 matches 9 bases. V shed 4 bases, J shed 0 bases, and the junction held 9 bases outside the gene matches. This CDR3 is built from 17 residues. Germline CDR1 reads LNHDA; CDR2 reads SQIVND (reference sequence). The chain's CDR3 is CASSRGTGQFPNYGYTF. The CDR3 DNA follows: TGTGCCAGTAGTAGGGGGACAGGGCAGTTCCCTAACTATGGCTACACCTTC.

CDR3 loop: CSVVDFSLHEQYF. CDR3 sequence (DNA): TGCAGCGTTGTTGACTTCTCCCTACACGAGCAGTACTTC. This chain links TRBV29-1 with TRBJ2-7; D is unresolved. V was cut by 4 bases and J by 5 bases, with 15 bases left in between. Germline CDR1 is SQVTM and CDR2 is ANQGSEA. CDR3 length equals 13 residues.

V usage is TRBV7-8 and J usage is TRBJ2-2, with D unresolved. The CDR3 is 13 residues long. Between the trimmed V and J ends, which lost 5 bases and 9 bases, there was a span of 13 bases. Germline CDR1 SGHVS, CDR2 FQNEAQ. This CDR3 is CASSPRPVRELFF. In nucleotides, the CDR3 is TGTGCCAGCAGCCCTAGGCCTGTTCGGGAGCTGTTTTTT.

The V and J genes are TRBV28 and TRBJ2-7, with 8 bases identical to TRBD1. V shed 4 bases, J shed 5 bases, and the junction held 7 bases outside the gene matches. CDR1 MDHEN and CDR2 SYDVKM come from the germline V gene. The CDR3 spans 14 residues. Here the CDR3 DNA reads TGTGCCAGCAGTTCGGACAGGGAAATGAACGAGCAGTACTTC. Protein sequence: CASSSDREMNEQYF.

As DNA, the CDR3 is TGTGCCTGGAGTGCAAACAGGGATCAGCCCCAGCATTTT. This translates into CAWSANRDQPQHF. The chain employs TRBV30 and TRBJ1-5; a possible D gene is TRBD1 (6 bases). From germline, CDR1 is GTSNPN and CDR2 SVGIG (reference sequence). There are 13 residues in the CDR3. V shed 1 base and J shed 5 bases, with 9 bases lying between them.

The genes are TRBV20-1 and TRBJ1-1; D call uncertain. Trimming cost V 2 bases and J 9 bases, with 10 bases left between them. The CDR3 extends over 11 amino acids. CDR1 is DFQATT, CDR2 SNEGSKA, per germline (reference sequence). The CDR3 DNA reads as TGCAGTGCTAGACCGGGATACCAAGCTTTCTTT. This gives the protein CSARPGYQAFF.

This clone was found a few times. Other DNA sequences of this sample code for an identical CDR3. The chain couples TRBV30 to TRBJ1-2; a possible D gene is TRBD1 (6 bases). CDR3 length: 14 residues. Per the germline V gene, CDR1 is GTSNPN and CDR2 is SVGIG (reference sequence). Trimming cost V 0 bases and J 4 bases, with 12 bases left between them. The DNA for the CDR3 is TGTGCCTGGAGTGTACTCGGCAGGGGCTATGGCTACACCTTC. It yields the protein CAWSVLGRGYGYTF.

This clone has just one count. The V gene is TRBV11-3, the J gene TRBJ2-5, with 16 bases matching TRBD2. Germline trimming cut 5 bases from V and 3 bases from J; bases unmatched to any gene: 3. In germline, CDR1 is SGHNT, CDR2 YENEEA. The CDR3 consists of 16 residues. The CDR3 coding sequence is TGTGCCAGCAGCCCAGGGACTAGCGGGGGGGAAGAGACCCAGTACTTC. It translates to CASSPGTSGGEETQYF.

This clone was counted once. The rearrangement uses TRBV20-1 and TRBJ1-5, with D possibly matching TRBD1 (6 bases). Per germline, CDR1 DFQATT and CDR2 SNEGSKA (reference sequence). V was shortened by 3 bases and J by 7 bases, with 13 bases between the two germline ends. This CDR3 is built from 13 residues. This CDR3 is CSASWDMGQPQHF. The CDR3 DNA sequence: TGCAGTGCTAGTTGGGACATGGGACAGCCCCAGCATTTT.

This clone has only a few counts. The chain couples TRBV5-4 to TRBJ2-3, with D maybe TRBD2 (6 bases). The V end lost 6 bases, the J end lost 2 bases, and 13 bases lay between the germline ends. This CDR3 comprises 14 residues. The germline V gene has CDR1 SGHNT and CDR2 YYREEE (reference sequence). CDR3 sequence (DNA): TGTGCCAGCAACCGGGACTGGGACACAGATACGCAGTATTTT. Translating gives CASNRDWDTDTQYF.

The CDR3, as DNA: TGTGCCACCAGTGCGGGACTACTGAACACCGGGGAGCTGTTTTTT. Translation: CATSAGLLNTGELFF. The V call is TRBV24-1, the J call TRBJ2-2; TRBD2 aligns across 7 bases. Per germline, CDR1 KGHDR and CDR2 SFDVKD. The CDR3 loop spans 15 amino acids. Losses at the gene ends were 5 bases for V and 1 base for J; bases not matched to a gene: 3.

The sample holds many counts of this clone. V and J are TRBV15 and TRBJ2-7; D perhaps matches TRBD1 (5 bases). V shed 2 bases and J shed 1 base, with 12 bases lying between them. Per germline, CDR1 LNHNV and CDR2 YYDKDF (reference sequence). The CDR3 runs 15 residues. The CDR3 sequence: CATSRSRQSSYEQYF. The CDR3 DNA reads as TGTGCCACCAGCAGATCCCGACAGAGTTCCTACGAGCAGTACTTC.

The CDR3 reads CASSQVAGAVNNEQFF. CDR3 coding DNA: TGCGCCAGCAGCCAAGTCGCGGGGGCCGTAAACAATGAGCAGTTCTTC. The genes are TRBV4-3 and TRBJ2-1; D may be TRBD2 (7 bases). The germline V gene has CDR1 LGHNA and CDR2 YSLEER. The CDR3 runs to 16 residues. V shed 1 base and J shed 5 bases, with 15 bases lying between them.

J is TRBJ1-1 and V is TRBV28, with 8 bases fitting TRBD1. The germline V gene encodes CDR1 MDHEN and CDR2 SYDVKM. V dropped 6 bases and J dropped 10; count of bases not matched to a gene: 13. This CDR3 has 14 residues. The CDR3 loop reads CASSPPGGSTGAFF. In nucleotides, the CDR3 is TGTGCCAGCAGCCCGCCAGGGGGCTCCACAGGAGCTTTCTTT.

This rearrangement joins TRBV2 to TRBJ1-1; weak D call: TRBD1 (6 bases). The V end lost 7 bases, the J end lost 3 bases, and 15 bases lay between the germline ends. The CDR3 contains 14 residues. Looked up from germline, CDR1 is SNHLY and CDR2 is FYNNEI. Here the CDR3 DNA reads TGTGCCAGCAAAGCCAGGGGCGGAGACACTGAAGCTTTCTTT. Residues: CASKARGGDTEAFF.

V and J are TRBV5-1 and TRBJ2-3, with 9 bases that match TRBD2. The germline CDR1 and CDR2 sequences are SGHRS and YFSETQ. V trimming: 0 bases; J trimming: 15 bases; junction bases outside the gene matches: 11. The CDR3 length is 14 residues. The CDR3 DNA sequence: TGCGCCAGCAGCTTGGCCCAGCATAGCGGGAGAGAATATTTT. This translates into CASSLAQHSGREYF.

The chain carries TRBV11-2 and TRBJ2-1; 12 bases map to TRBD2. CDR1 is SGHAT and CDR2 is FQNNGV in the germline V gene. CDR3 length: 16 amino acids. Trimming took 0 bases from V and 10 from J; bases not matched to a gene: 7. CDR3 amino acids: CASSLEASGRAREQFF. The CDR3 DNA reads TGTGCCAGCAGCTTAGAAGCTAGCGGGAGGGCCAGGGAGCAGTTCTTC.

This clone was seen only a few times. The gene calls are TRBV19 and TRBJ1-5, with D tentatively TRBD1 (6 bases). Deletions cut 5 bases from V and 0 bases from J, with 11 bases between. CDR1 and CDR2 (germline): LNHDA, SQIVND (reference sequence). CDR3 length equals 15 residues. The CDR3 nucleotides are TGTGCCAGTAGTGTCTCCAGGGGTAGCAATCAGCCCCAGCATTTT. Its translation: CASSVSRGSNQPQHF.

This clone was seen a handful of times. The chain couples TRBV30 to TRBJ1-6, with a possible D match to TRBD1 (5 bases). The CDR3 is 13 amino acids. Germline V gene data show CDR1 as GTSNPN and CDR2 as SVGIG (reference sequence). Trimming pared 1 base from V and 4 bases from J, leaving 5 bases between. For the CDR3, the DNA is TGTGCCTGGAGTGAGGGGTATAATTCACCCCTCCACTTT. It encodes CAWSEGYNSPLHF.

The chain recombines TRBV6-4 with TRBJ2-1; 11 bases are shared with TRBD2. This CDR3 contains 14 residues. The V segment lost 8 bases and the J segment 3 bases; nucleotides outside the gene matches: 3. CDR1 is MRHNA and CDR2 is SNTAGT in the germline V gene. CDR3: CASSTSGNYNEQFF. The CDR3 DNA reads TGTGCCAGCTCGACTAGCGGGAACTACAATGAGCAGTTCTTC.

The table lists this clone with a count of one. The rearrangement links TRBV24-1 to TRBJ2-3; no firm D call. Germline assignment: CDR1 KGHDR and CDR2 SFDVKD. This CDR3 comprises 13 residues. Trimming took 5 bases from V and 2 from J, leaving 7 bases between them. This chain's CDR3 is CATSVGDTDTQYF. CDR3 sequence (DNA): TGTGCCACCAGTGTTGGAGACACAGATACGCAGTATTTT.

This rearrangement joins TRBV30 to TRBJ1-6; D may be TRBD1 (6 bases). Trimming took 3 bases from V and 8 from J, leaving 11 bases between them. Germline V gives CDR1 GTSNPN, CDR2 SVGIG (reference sequence). The CDR3 loop spans 13 amino acids. The CDR3 sequence: CAWRPNRDSPLHF. CDR3 DNA sequence: TGTGCCTGGAGACCGAACAGGGATTCACCCCTCCACTTT.

J is TRBJ2-6 and V is TRBV6-1; 8 positions agree with TRBD1. Trimming at V came to 3 bases and at J to 0 bases, leaving 4 bases not matched to a gene. In germline, CDR1 is MNHNS, CDR2 SASEGT. The CDR3 is made up of 17 amino acids. The CDR3 loop reads CASSEPQGASGANVLTF. In DNA, the CDR3 is TGTGCCAGCAGTGAGCCCCAGGGGGCCTCTGGGGCCAACGTCCTGACTTTC.

The DNA for the CDR3 is TGCGCCAGCAGCCAGCTTAAACCGGGACTAGCGGGGGGGCCTCTAGATACGCAGTATTTT. Translated, it gives CASSQLKPGLAGGPLDTQYF. The rearrangement links TRBV4-3 to TRBJ2-3; 16 nucleotides align to TRBD2. The germline gives CDR1 LGHNA, CDR2 YSLEER. The J segment lost 5 bases and the V segment lost 3 bases, leaving 14 bases of the junction unmatched. The length of the CDR3 is 20 residues.